This T cell receptor (beta chain) was identified in a study of blood T cell repertoires in COVID-19. Study-wide background: Specimens from acute and convalescent COVID-19 originated in the United States, Italy and Spain. PBMCs, B-cell-depleted T cells, or T cells provided the cDNA or gDNA that made up the material.

The CDR3 has 13 amino acids. Germline loops: CDR1 LNHDA, CDR2 SQIVND (reference sequence). The ends were cut back, 0 bases at V and 4 bases at J, with 6 bases in the middle. Authors' methods: Nucleated cell counts were estimated from reference gene primer amplification. TCRdb's copy holds only in-frame clones and misses some; the assay was immunoSEQ multiplex PCR. D and trimming come from the DNA, and the V and J calls and clone size come from that table. The table has under 300,000 clones, around 85% seen once; the top ten hold 4% to 4.5%. Material: peripheral blood. This sequence was found in a woman aged 40 to 50 with active or convalescent COVID-19. The J gene is TRBJ1-1, the V gene TRBV19; no firm D call. In DNA form, the CDR3 reads TGTGCCAGTAGTATAGACTTATTCACTGAAGCTTTCTTT. This codes for CASSIDLFTEAFF.